This passage covers 28 T cell receptor beta chains from one sample sequenced in a study of blood T cells in healthy people across ages. Sample-barcoded 5' priming and a J-beta primer mix drove a second PCR of about 6 to 11 cycles. TCRdb fed the 5' RACE reads into MiXCR, producing one record per CDR3 protein. The table lists approximately 700,000 distinct CDR3 sequences, less than 40% of them singletons. Specimen: blood. The source is a woman at least 80 years old in good health.

The gene calls are TRBV12-3 or TRBV12-4 and TRBJ2-7; D is undetermined. Between the trimmed V and J ends, which lost 5 bases and 1 base, there was a span of 9 bases. CDR3 size: 13 residues. CDR3 sequence reads: CASSGLQSYEQYF. The CDR3 DNA sequence: TGTGCCAGCAGTGGGTTACAATCCTACGAGCAGTACTTC.

This clonotype was observed a few times. Just one base apart from a much larger clone, this may be a read error. The genes are TRBV7-3 and TRBJ2-7; no clear D. The germline CDR1 and CDR2 sequences are SGHTA and FQGTGA. CDR3 size: 15 residues. Trimming stripped 5 bases from V and 7 bases from J, with 21 bases between. The CDR3 DNA is TGTGCCAGCAGCCCCGAGATTGGGATGTACAATGAGCAGTACTTC. It encodes CASSPEIGMYNEQYF.

DNA of the CDR3: TGTGCCAGCAGTTTCGGGAGGGGTTCACCCCTCCACTTT. Translated, it gives CASSFGRGSPLHF. The chain carries TRBV27 and TRBJ1-6, with D maybe TRBD1 (5 bases). Germline V CDR1 and CDR2: MNHEY, SMNVEV (reference sequence). V gave up 3 bases and J gave up 9 bases, with 9 bases separating them. This CDR3 spans 13 amino acids.

V is TRBV20-1 and J is TRBJ2-1; 7 nucleotides agree with TRBD2. Germline CDR1 is DFQATT and CDR2 is SNEGSKA (reference sequence). V was clipped by 6 bases and J by 2 bases; unmatched bases: 7. The CDR3 runs to 14 residues. CDR3: CSAQTSGAYNEQFF. The CDR3 DNA reads as TGCAGTGCGCAGACCAGCGGGGCCTACAATGAGCAGTTCTTC.

Points on this clonotype: A much bigger clone sits one base away, suggesting this may be a read error. The V gene is TRBV3-1, the J gene TRBJ2-1; tentatively, D is TRBD2 (6 bases). V was cut by 1 base and J by 8 bases, with 12 bases left in between. The CDR3 spans 14 residues. Germline-derived CDR1 and CDR2 are LGHDT and YNNKEL (reference sequence). The CDR3: CASSQAGERDEQFF. The CDR3 region has the DNA TGTGCCAGCAGCCAAGCGGGGGAGAGGGATGAGCAGTTCTTC.

On this clonotype itself: A junction boundary mismatches the germline segment, possibly from a read error. The J gene is TRBJ1-2, the V gene TRBV7-2, with TRBD1 identical over 7 bases. The germline V gene encodes CDR1 SGHTA and CDR2 FQGNSA. The CDR3 has 15 residues. The CDR3 DNA is TGTGCCGGCAGCGCCCGGACAGGCGATAACTATGGCTACACCTTC. This encodes CAGSARTGDNYGYTF.

The rearrangement uses TRBV29-1 and TRBJ2-7, with 7 bases that match TRBD2. The CDR3 covers 12 residues. With 5 bases clipped from V and 6 bases from J, the junction kept 7 bases outside the gene matches. In germline, CDR1 is SQVTM, CDR2 ANQGSEA. CDR3 bases: TGCAGCGTTCGCGGGAGTAAAGGCGAGCAGTACTTC. This gives the protein CSVRGSKGEQYF.

The table lists this clonotype with a count of one. J is TRBJ1-1 and V is TRBV20-1; TRBD1 matches at 7 bases. V lost 6 bases and J lost 8; bases outside the gene matches: 18. Per germline, CDR1 DFQATT and CDR2 SNEGSKA (reference sequence). The CDR3 consists of 15 residues. The chain's CDR3 is CSARPRTGAGAEAFF. The CDR3 bases are TGCAGTGCCAGACCTCGAACAGGGGCCGGGGCCGAAGCTTTCTTT.

About this clonotype itself: A much larger clone is a single base away; this may be a read error. The V call is TRBV29-1, the J call TRBJ1-2; D unresolved. The length of the CDR3 is 11 residues. Germline V gene sequence: CDR1 SQVTM, CDR2 ANQGSEA. The V and J ends lost 1 base and 9 bases respectively, with 9 bases between them. CDR3 residues: CSVEAGDSYTF. CDR3 nucleotides: TGCAGCGTTGAAGCTGGGGATAGCTACACCTTC.

The chain employs TRBV28 and TRBJ1-1; maybe TRBD1 (6 bases). CDR1 is MDHEN, CDR2 SYDVKM, per germline. The CDR3 is made up of 13 amino acids. With 2 bases removed from V and 8 bases from J, the gap between germline ends came to 12 bases. The CDR3 protein is CASSLSHRGEAFF. CDR3 nucleotides: TGTGCCAGCAGTTTAAGTCATAGGGGGGAAGCTTTCTTT.

In its sample, this clonotype was seen many times. This chain joins TRBV20-1 and TRBJ1-2; unclear D gene. CDR1 is DFQATT, CDR2 SNEGSKA, per germline (reference sequence). The CDR3 is made up of 11 amino acids. The V and J ends lost 2 bases and 12 bases respectively, with 13 bases between them. CDR3 bases: TGCAGTGCTAGATCGCTTCGGTCCCACACCTTC. This encodes CSARSLRSHTF.

This clonotype was counted many times. The chain has TRBV7-2 and TRBJ1-6; D uncertain. CDR1 and CDR2 from the germline V gene are SGHTA and FQGNSA. The CDR3 length is 13 residues. The V gene lost 8 bases and the J gene lost 4 bases, with 9 bases spanning the gap. The CDR3 region is CASGGSYNSPLHF. Written as DNA, the CDR3 is TGTGCCAGCGGAGGGTCTTATAATTCACCCCTCCACTTT.

This clonotype has just one count. Its ends do not fully match the called genes, so a read error is possible. The DNA for the CDR3 is TGTGCCAACAGCTTTTTCACGGAGCAGTTCTTC. Its protein is CANSFFTEQFF. The rearrangement joins TRBV7-2 to TRBJ2-1; D unresolved. The CDR3 is 11 amino acids. The germline V gene encodes CDR1 SGHTA and CDR2 FQGNSA.

This clonotype appeared a few times. The chain joins TRBV6-6 to TRBJ1-5; no definite D call. The CDR3 spans 15 residues. V was pared by 6 bases and J by 3 bases, with 15 bases between. Looked up from germline, CDR1 is MNHNY and CDR2 is SVGAGI (reference sequence). CDR3 DNA sequence: TGTGCCAGCAGGCCCGAACGGGCTCCCAATCAGCCCCAGCATTTT. The encoded protein is CASRPERAPNQPQHF.

This clonotype was counted many times. This chain links TRBV7-9 with TRBJ2-7; D is perhaps TRBD1 or TRBD2 (5 bases each). This CDR3 is 14 amino acids long. Looked up from germline, CDR1 is SEHNR and CDR2 is FQNEAQ (reference sequence). Trimming pared 6 bases from V and 2 bases from J, leaving 14 bases between. The CDR3 region is CASSTGTEAYEQYF. DNA for the CDR3: TGTGCCAGCAGTACCGGGACGGAGGCCTACGAGCAGTACTTC.

This clonotype was observed many times. The chain employs TRBV20-1 and TRBJ2-7; D remains unclear. In germline, CDR1 is DFQATT, CDR2 SNEGSKA (reference sequence). The CDR3 spans 13 residues. Trimming left V 2 bases short and J 8 bases short, with 16 bases between. The chain's CDR3 is CSARLPIIAQQYF. In DNA, the CDR3 is TGCAGTGCTAGATTGCCCATCATCGCGCAGCAGTACTTC.

This clonotype came up many times. The chain links TRBV5-4 to TRBJ1-6; D remains ambiguous. The CDR3 has 15 residues. Germline-derived CDR1 and CDR2 are SGHNT and YYREEE (reference sequence). The ends were cut back, 0 bases at V and 4 bases at J, with 8 bases in the middle. The CDR3 protein is CASSLGGRYNSPLHF. The CDR3 DNA follows: TGTGCCAGCAGCTTGGGCGGACGTTATAATTCACCCCTCCACTTT.

This clonotype was found a few times. This may come from a read error, since a much larger clone is one base off. V is TRBV24-1 and J is TRBJ2-1; a weak D match, TRBD1 (5 bases). CDR1 KGHDR and CDR2 SFDVKD come from the germline V gene. CDR3 length: 14 amino acids. V was pared by 2 bases and J by 10 bases, with 14 bases between. The CDR3 spells CATSDSGREGEQFF. The CDR3 DNA follows: TGTGCCACCAGTGATTCGGGCAGGGAAGGCGAGCAGTTCTTC.

With respect to this clonotype: A much larger clone lies one base from this, so it may be a read error. V usage is TRBV3-1 and J usage is TRBJ1-2; TRBD1 matches at 7 bases. This CDR3 region has 13 residues. Per germline, CDR1 LGHDT and CDR2 YNNKEL (reference sequence). The CDR3: CARSHRQGGGYTF. The CDR3 nucleotides are TGTGCCCGCAGCCACAGACAGGGTGGTGGCTACACCTTC.

This clonotype was picked up many times. This chain connects TRBV20-1 to TRBJ2-4; 9 nucleotides align to TRBD2. This CDR3 is 13 amino acids long. Germline values: CDR1 DFQATT, CDR2 SNEGSKA (reference sequence). J gave up 6 bases and V 5 bases, and 5 bases lay outside the gene matches. The CDR3 sequence: CSAEPAGGNIQYF. CDR3 DNA: TGCAGTGCTGAGCCAGCGGGGGGAAACATTCAGTACTTC.

Comment on this clonotype: This may be a read error, as it is one base from a much larger clone. CDR3 region: CASGKARTPGNNEQFF. CDR3 nucleotide sequence: TGTGCCAGCGGCAAAGCGCGGACGCCTGGGAACAATGAGCAGTTCTTC. This rearrangement joins TRBV21-1 to TRBJ2-1. TRBV21-1 is recorded as a pseudogene. CDR3 length: 16 amino acids.

This clonotype was seen a single time. J is TRBJ2-1 and V is TRBV20-1; D remains unclear. Trimming stripped 4 bases from V and 9 bases from J, with 7 bases between. Germline-derived CDR1 and CDR2 are DFQATT and SNEGSKA (reference sequence). This CDR3 is built from 10 residues. CDR3 protein: CSAKWSEQFF. The DNA for the CDR3 is TGCAGTGCTAAATGGAGTGAGCAGTTCTTC.

This clonotype has only a few counts. This sequence joins TRBV5-6 and TRBJ2-3, with D uncertain. CDR3 size: 12 residues. V was pared by 3 bases and J by 6 bases, with 8 bases between. Looked up from germline, CDR1 is SGHDT and CDR2 is YYEEEE. The CDR3 DNA reads as TGTGCCAGCAGCTACAGAGGTGATACGCAGTATTTT. The encoded protein is CASSYRGDTQYF.

The rearrangement links TRBV3-1 to TRBJ1-2, with D unclear. Trimming removed 1 base at V and 0 bases at J, with 9 bases between. The CDR3 is 15 residues long. The germline V gene encodes CDR1 LGHDT and CDR2 YNNKEL (reference sequence). The CDR3 reads CASSQGPGTNYGYTF. The CDR3 nucleotides are TGTGCCAGCAGCCAAGGGCCGGGAACTAACTATGGCTACACCTTC.

CDR3 residues: CASSSERRTYF. The CDR3 nucleotides are TGTGCCAGCAGCTCGGAGAGACGGACGTATTTT. This rearrangement joins TRBV5-4 to TRBJ2-3; D is unclear. The V end was cut by 3 bases, the J end by 14 bases, with 13 bases between. Germline CDR1 is SGHNT and CDR2 is YYREEE (reference sequence). The CDR3 extends over 11 amino acids.

The chain uses TRBV10-3 and TRBJ1-1; TRBD1 might be the D (6 bases). Trimming pared 6 bases from V and 3 bases from J, leaving 8 bases between. The CDR3 extends over 12 amino acids. Germline lookup yields CDR1 ENHRY and CDR2 SYGVKD. The CDR3 region has the DNA TGTGCCATCAGGGACAGTCACACTGAAGCTTTCTTT. This gives the protein CAIRDSHTEAFF.

This clonotype showed up many times. The chain uses TRBV4-1 and TRBJ2-3, with D perhaps assigned TRBD1 or TRBD2 (5 bases each). Germline-derived CDR1 and CDR2 are MGHRA and YSYEKL. Trimming cost V 4 bases and J 4 bases, with 12 bases left between them. The length of the CDR3 is 14 residues. The chain's CDR3 is CASSPTGTPDTQYF. CDR3 in DNA: TGCGCCAGCAGCCCCACGGGGACCCCAGATACGCAGTATTTT.

This chain links TRBV6-2 or TRBV6-3 with TRBJ1-3; D is possibly TRBD1 (6 bases). The germline V and J ends were trimmed by 5 bases and 7 bases, with 15 bases remaining between them. The CDR3 totals 14 residues. Germline CDR1 reads MNHEY; CDR2 reads SVGEGT. The DNA of the CDR3 is TGTGCCAGCAGTCCGTCCGGGACAATCAACACCATATATTTT. Residues: CASSPSGTINTIYF.